The T cell receptor beta chain described here comes from a study of cytomegalovirus exposure and HLA in healthy donors. This PCR relied on a set of 60 Vbeta primers and 13 Jbeta primers. The protocol was immunoSEQ multiplex PCR, while the TCRdb copy is restricted to in-frame clones and leaves out a portion. This sample has under 150,000 clones; about two thirds occur once, and the top ten carry 2.6%. This clone has just a few counts. The junction had 17 bases not matched to a gene; V was cut back by 5 bases and J by 4 bases. The CDR3 sequence is 20 residues long. Per the germline V gene, CDR1 is LGHNA and CDR2 is YNFKEQ.

V and J are TRBV4-2 and TRBJ2-2, with TRBD2 matching 12 bases. This sequence was found in a woman in her sixties or seventies in good health and CMV-seropositive. The specimen sequenced was PBMCs. CDR3 sequence reads: CASSARVLQSSGGATGELFF. The CDR3 region has the DNA TGTGCCAGCAGCGCAAGGGTCTTACAGTCTAGCGGGGGGGCCACCGGGGAGCTGTTTTTT.